The 15 T cell receptor beta chains given below trace back to one sample, sequenced in a study of blood T cell repertoires in COVID-19 (dated by TCRdb to 2019 to 2021). Library method: the immunoSEQ multiplex PCR assay. TCRdb's version of the immuneACCESS table is confined to in-frame rearrangements and falls short of the full clone set. An unresolved V gene accounts for under half of the shortfall where checked; the remainder is of unknown origin. The sample table contains 120,000 to 150,000 clones; only one count was recorded for 85% to 90% of them. Of the sample, under 3.5% falls within the top ten clones. Specimen: peripheral blood. The receptors here all came from a woman aged 55 to 70 with active COVID-19.

This chain connects TRBV27 to TRBJ2-1, with TRBD2 matching 9 bases. V was pared by 5 bases and J by 2 bases, with 4 bases of the junction left unmatched. Germline V gene lookup returns CDR1 MNHEY and CDR2 SMNVEV (reference sequence). The CDR3 runs to 15 residues. CDR3 sequence reads: CASSLIAGAYNEQFF. DNA for the CDR3: TGTGCCAGCAGTCTGATAGCGGGGGCCTACAATGAGCAGTTCTTC.

The chain employs TRBV7-2 and TRBJ2-7, with a weak D call TRBD1 (6 bases). The CDR3 contains 16 residues. In germline, CDR1 is SGHTA, CDR2 FQGNSA. The V end was cut by 1 base, the J end by 6 bases, with 19 bases between. In nucleotides, the CDR3 is TGTGCCAGCAGCTTAGTACCGTGGGTAGGGGGTAGCGAGCAGTACTTC. This codes for CASSLVPWVGGSEQYF.

The rearrangement links TRBV20-1 to TRBJ2-1; 13 nucleotides line up with TRBD2. The CDR3 loop spans 16 amino acids. V gave up 3 bases and J gave up 7 bases; unmatched junction bases: 9. Germline V gene data show CDR1 as DFQATT and CDR2 as SNEGSKA (reference sequence). The DNA for the CDR3 is TGCAGTGCTAGTCCCTCCGGGACTAGCGGGACTAATGAGCAGTTCTTC. It yields the protein CSASPSGTSGTNEQFF.

J is TRBJ1-5 and V is TRBV5-1; D gene ambiguous. The germline V gene encodes CDR1 SGHRS and CDR2 YFSETQ. V lost 0 bases to trimming and J lost 4 bases, with 11 bases between them. The CDR3 is 15 amino acids. This CDR3 is CASSLAGSVNQPQHF. In DNA form, the CDR3 reads TGCGCCAGCAGCTTGGCAGGATCCGTGAATCAGCCCCAGCATTTT.

The chain links TRBV28 to TRBJ2-6; D is ambiguous. Trimming took off 1 base at V and 2 bases at J, with 9 bases between the two ends. This CDR3 has 16 residues. Germline V gene data show CDR1 as MDHEN and CDR2 as SYDVKM. Here the CDR3 DNA reads TGTGCCAGCAGTTTATCACCCCCGGCTGGGGCCAACGTCCTGACTTTC. Translated, it gives CASSLSPPAGANVLTF.

The table lists this clone with a count of one. One junction end disagrees with the germline gene, perhaps due to a read error. CDR3 protein: CASSLASGGGETQYF. CDR3 in DNA: TGTGCTAGCAGCTTAGCTAGCGGGGGGGGAGAGACCCAGTACTTC. V and J are TRBV7-7 and TRBJ2-5; TRBD2 aligns across 12 bases. Per germline, CDR1 SSHAT and CDR2 FNYEAQ (reference sequence). The CDR3 is 15 residues long.

The chain has TRBV3-1 (or the pseudogene TRBV3-2) and TRBJ2-7; D is unclear. The germline V gene has CDR1 LGHDT and CDR2 YNNKEL (reference sequence). Trimming took 0 bases from V and 2 from J, leaving 8 bases between them. The CDR3 covers 14 residues. DNA of the CDR3: TGTGCCAGCAGCCAAGATAGAAGAACCTACGAGCAGTACTTC. Its translation: CASSQDRRTYEQYF.

This clone was picked up one time. This chain uses TRBV28 with TRBJ1-1; no firm D call. The CDR3 spans 11 residues. CDR1 is MDHEN and CDR2 is SYDVKM in the germline V gene. V dropped 2 bases and J dropped 7 bases, with 5 bases sitting between them. This chain's CDR3 is CASSLTVEAFF. In nucleotides, the CDR3 is TGTGCCAGCAGTTTAACGGTTGAAGCTTTCTTT.

The CDR3 DNA sequence: TGTGCCAGCACCTTTAGCGGGAGAAGCACAGATACGCAGTATTTT. Protein sequence: CASTFSGRSTDTQYF. The chain is built from TRBV5-5 and TRBJ2-3; 9 nucleotides agree with TRBD2. The CDR3 covers 15 residues. The ends lost 6 bases at V and 0 bases at J; junction bases unmatched: 5. The germline V gene encodes CDR1 SGHKS and CDR2 YYEKEE (reference sequence).

The chain couples TRBV5-5 to TRBJ2-1; D unclear. There are 15 residues in the CDR3. Germline-derived CDR1 and CDR2 are SGHKS and YYEKEE (reference sequence). Trimming took off 0 bases at V and 0 bases at J, with 7 bases between the two ends. In DNA, the CDR3 is TGTGCCAGCAGCTTGGCCGAGCCCTCCTACAATGAGCAGTTCTTC. Protein sequence: CASSLAEPSYNEQFF.

This clone was detected many times. This rearrangement joins TRBV4-3 to TRBJ2-7, with D possibly being TRBD1 (5 bases). The ends were cut back, 0 bases at V and 7 bases at J, with 13 bases in the middle. CDR1 and CDR2 from the germline V gene are LGHNA and YSLEER. The length of the CDR3 is 14 residues. In nucleotides, the CDR3 is TGCGCCAGCAGCCAAGACAGGGCCTTGGGGGAGCAGTACTTC. Translated, it gives CASSQDRALGEQYF.

This chain joins TRBV6-5 and TRBJ2-2; 9 bases fit TRBD2. From germline, CDR1 is MNHEY and CDR2 SVGAGI. The CDR3 length is 14 residues. Trimming took 4 bases from V and 5 from J; bases not matched to a gene: 2. CDR3 region: CASSWGLATGELFF. CDR3 in DNA: TGTGCCAGCAGTTGGGGACTAGCTACCGGGGAGCTGTTTTTT.

The V gene is TRBV7-2, the J gene TRBJ1-6, with D maybe TRBD1 (5 bases). CDR1 SGHTA and CDR2 FQGNSA come from the germline V gene. CDR3 length: 16 amino acids. V gave up 1 base and J gave up 5 bases, with 12 bases separating them. The CDR3 loop is CASSLGSRAHNSPLHF. The CDR3 bases are TGTGCCAGCAGCTTAGGTTCCAGGGCGCATAATTCACCCCTCCACTTT.

The chain carries TRBV7-9 and TRBJ2-1; unclear D gene. The germline CDR1 and CDR2 sequences are SEHNR and FQNEAQ (reference sequence). The CDR3 is 17 residues long. Trimming shortened V by 1 base and J by 4 bases, and 17 bases separated the two germline ends. CDR3 in amino acids: CASSLGPQVHRYNEQFF. For the CDR3, the DNA is TGTGCCAGCAGCTTAGGGCCCCAGGTTCACCGTTACAATGAGCAGTTCTTC.

This clone was seen a single time. The V call is TRBV7-9, the J call TRBJ2-4; the D is unclear. The CDR3 totals 15 residues. Germline lookup yields CDR1 SEHNR and CDR2 FQNEAQ (reference sequence). V gave up 2 bases and J gave up 0 bases, with 8 bases separating them. The CDR3 is CASSLLMRAKNIQYF. The CDR3 bases are TGTGCCAGCAGCTTACTGATGCGAGCCAAAAACATTCAGTACTTC.